A single sample is the source of the 17 T cell receptor beta chains below, sequenced in a study of T-cell memory formation after mild COVID-19. TCRdb re-analysed the 5' RACE reads in MiXCR, keeping a single row per CDR3 protein. This table has some 120,000 distinct CDR3 sequences, approximately 15% appearing once. Material: PBMCs or a T cell subset sorted from them (not recorded which). Receptors originate from an adult woman who had mild COVID-19 (a few samples of this study predate the infection). Cell type and time point are not known.

In its sample, this clonotype was seen a few times. The chain employs TRBV2 and TRBJ2-5; 10 bases are a match to TRBD1. The V gene's germline CDR1 is SNHLY and CDR2 FYNNEI. CDR3 length: 15 residues. Unmatched junction bases numbered 13, after V lost 6 bases and J lost 9 bases. CDR3 sequence reads: CASRIGTGAQTAQYF. The CDR3 DNA reads as TGTGCCAGCAGAATAGGGACAGGGGCCCAAACGGCCCAGTACTTC. The whole variable domain, filled in from reference TRBV2 and TRBJ2-5, reads EPEVTQTPSHQVTQMGQEVILRCVPISNHLYFYWYRQILGQKVEFLVSFYNNEISEKSEIFDDQFSVERPDGSNFTLKIRSTKLEDSAMYFCASRIGTGAQTAQYFGPGTRLLVL.

This clonotype was picked up a small number of times. The chain carries TRBV7-8 and TRBJ2-2; 9 bases map to TRBD1. Germline V lookup: CDR1 SGHVS, CDR2 FQNEAQ. The CDR3 is 16 residues long. The ends lost 3 bases at V and 5 bases at J; junction bases unmatched: 7. Here the CDR3 DNA reads TGTGCCAGCAGCTTGACGGGACAGGGAGTAACCGGGGAGCTGTTTTTT. Its translation: CASSLTGQGVTGELFF. The full variable domain, in which reference TRBV7-8 and TRBJ2-2 provide the parts outside the CDR3, is GAGVSQSPRYKVAKRGQDVALRCDPISGHVSLFWYQQALGQGPEFLTYFQNEAQLDKSGLPSDRFFAERPEGSVSTLKIQRTQQEDSAVYLCASSLTGQGVTGELFFGEGSRLTVL.

CDR3 amino acids: CASGQGSYEQYF. CDR3 DNA: TGTGCCAGTGGGCAGGGTTCCTACGAGCAGTACTTC. V and J are TRBV6-5 and TRBJ2-7; D possibly corresponds to TRBD1 (5 bases). There are 12 residues in the CDR3. Germline V gives CDR1 MNHEY, CDR2 SVGAGI. V was cut by 9 bases and J by 1 base, with 10 bases left in between.

This chain joins TRBV29-1 and TRBJ2-7, with TRBD1 matching 8 bases. This CDR3 is built from 14 residues. In germline, CDR1 is SQVTM, CDR2 ANQGSEA. Unmatched junction bases numbered 9, after V lost 4 bases and J lost 4 bases. The CDR3 DNA reads as TGCAGCGTTGTTCCTCAGGACAGGGCGTACGAGCAGTACTTC. Its translation: CSVVPQDRAYEQYF.

J is TRBJ2-4 and V is TRBV7-9, with D possibly being TRBD1 (5 bases). The CDR3 runs to 15 residues. With 0 bases removed from V and 3 bases from J, the gap between germline ends came to 9 bases. The germline V gene encodes CDR1 SEHNR and CDR2 FQNEAQ (reference sequence). The DNA for the CDR3 is TGTGCCAGCAGCTTAGCGGACATCGTCAAAAACATTCAGTACTTC. This gives the protein CASSLADIVKNIQYF. The full variable domain, its missing parts supplied by reference TRBV7-9 and TRBJ2-4, is DTGVSQNPRHKITKRGQNVTFRCDPISEHNRLYWYRQTLGQGPEFLTYFQNEAQLEKSRLLSDRFSAERPKGSFSTLEIQRTEQGDSAMYLCASSLADIVKNIQYFGAGTRLSVL.

The chain employs TRBV18 and TRBJ2-7; TRBD1 aligns across 10 bases. The CDR3 has 15 residues. Germline V CDR1 and CDR2: KGHSH, LQKENI. With V trimmed by 3 bases and J by 0 bases, 2 bases remained unmatched. In nucleotides, the CDR3 is TGTGCCAGCTCACCCGGGACAGGGGCCTCCTACGAGCAGTACTTC. This codes for CASSPGTGASYEQYF. Full variable domain (outside the CDR3, taken from reference TRBV18 and TRBJ2-7): NAGVMQNPRHLVRRRGQEARLRCSPMKGHSHVYWYRQLPEEGLKFMVYLQKENIIDESGMPKERFSAEFPKEGPSILRIQQVVRGDSAAYFCASSPGTGASYEQYFGPGTRLTVT.

The chain employs TRBV13 and TRBJ1-2; D unclear. The CDR3 runs 16 residues. Trimming took off 2 bases at V and 7 bases at J, with 20 bases between the two ends. CDR1 is PRHDT, CDR2 FYEKMQ, per germline (reference sequence). CDR3 sequence: CASSLSSGLQARGYTF. As DNA, the CDR3 is TGTGCCAGCAGCTTAAGTTCGGGATTACAAGCACGTGGCTACACCTTC. Full variable domain (missing parts from reference TRBV13 and TRBJ1-2): AAGVIQSPRHLIKEKRETATLKCYPIPRHDTVYWYQQGPGQDPQFLISFYEKMQSDKGSIPDRFSAQQFSDYHSELNMSSLELGDSALYFCASSLSSGLQARGYTFGSGTRLTVV.

The sample holds a few counts of this clonotype. The chain links TRBV14 to TRBJ2-3; the D is unclear. CDR1 SGHDN and CDR2 FVKESK come from the germline V gene. Trimming took off 4 bases at V and 2 bases at J, with 7 bases between the two ends. The CDR3 spans 13 residues. Here the CDR3 reads CASSLYITDTQYF. In nucleotides, the CDR3 is TGTGCCAGCAGCCTTTATATCACAGATACGCAGTATTTT. The variable domain in full, completed from reference TRBV14 and TRBJ2-3, reads EAGVTQFPSHSVIEKGQTVTLRCDPISGHDNLYWYRRVMGKEIKFLLHFVKESKQDESGMPNNRFLAERTGGTYSTLKVQPAELEDSGVYFCASSLYITDTQYFGPGTRLTVL.

The chain joins TRBV7-9 to TRBJ2-7, with 7 bases fitting TRBD1. The CDR3 loop spans 14 amino acids. CDR1 and CDR2 from the germline V gene are SEHNR and FQNEAQ (reference sequence). V dropped 4 bases and J dropped 2; count of bases not matched to a gene: 5. DNA for the CDR3: TGTGCCAGCAGCTCCACAGGGGCGGCCTACGAGCAGTACTTC. It codes for CASSSTGAAYEQYF.

This chain connects TRBV29-1 to TRBJ1-2; 9 bases line up with TRBD1. V shed 3 bases, J shed 0 bases, and the junction held 8 bases outside the gene matches. Germline V CDR1 and CDR2: SQVTM, ANQGSEA. The CDR3 contains 16 residues. CDR3 coding DNA: TGCAGCGTTGAGTCTGGACAGGGGATTACTAACTATGGCTACACCTTC. Its translation is CSVESGQGITNYGYTF.

This clonotype has a handful of counts. This rearrangement joins TRBV2 to TRBJ2-7; D is perhaps TRBD2 (6 bases). V dropped 2 bases and J dropped 7 bases, with 12 bases sitting between them. CDR3 length: 13 residues. CDR1 and CDR2 from the germline V gene are SNHLY and FYNNEI. The CDR3 nucleotides are TGTGCCAGCAGTGAATTGGACTACGGGGAGCAGTACTTC. The encoded protein is CASSELDYGEQYF. Full variable domain (rest looked up from reference TRBV2 and TRBJ2-7): EPEVTQTPSHQVTQMGQEVILRCVPISNHLYFYWYRQILGQKVEFLVSFYNNEISEKSEIFDDQFSVERPDGSNFTLKIRSTKLEDSAMYFCASSELDYGEQYFGPGTRLTVT.

The J gene is TRBJ2-7, the V gene TRBV4-1; perhaps TRBD1 as D (7 bases). The CDR3 has 15 amino acids. Germline CDR1 MGHRA, CDR2 YSYEKL. V lost 3 bases and J 7 bases, leaving 19 bases between the germline ends. CDR3: CASSQGGRGTWEQYF. CDR3 nucleotides: TGCGCCAGCAGCCAGGGGGGCAGGGGGACGTGGGAGCAGTACTTC.

This clonotype showed up just a few times. The rearrangement links TRBV5-1 to TRBJ2-1; D remains ambiguous. V dropped 3 bases and J dropped 5 bases, with 12 bases sitting between them. Germline V CDR1 and CDR2: SGHRS, YFSETQ. The CDR3 loop spans 14 amino acids. CDR3 DNA: TGCGCCAGCAGCTCAAAGAGCGCAAACAATGAGCAGTTCTTC. It encodes CASSSKSANNEQFF.

The chain combines TRBV10-3 with TRBJ2-1; weak D call: TRBD2 (5 bases). The ends were cut back, 7 bases at V and 0 bases at J, with 13 bases in the middle. The CDR3 loop spans 15 amino acids. Germline V gives CDR1 ENHRY, CDR2 SYGVKD. The DNA for the CDR3 is TGTGCCATCACCAGCGGAATGAGCTCCTACAATGAGCAGTTCTTC. Its protein product is CAITSGMSSYNEQFF.

This clonotype was recorded a few times. This chain joins TRBV6-6 and TRBJ2-7; D uncertain. This CDR3 has 12 amino acids. The germline V and J ends were trimmed by 5 bases and 5 bases, with 10 bases remaining between them. The germline CDR1 and CDR2 sequences are MNHNY and SVGAGI (reference sequence). The CDR3 DNA reads as TGTGCCAGCAGTCCACTCGTCCACGAGCAGTACTTC. Encoded protein: CASSPLVHEQYF.

This clonotype was counted only a few times. The chain carries TRBV20-1 and TRBJ2-1; 11 nucleotides match TRBD2. The CDR3 covers 14 residues. V was clipped by 0 bases and J by 6 bases; unmatched bases: 1. Germline V gene sequence: CDR1 DFQATT, CDR2 SNEGSKA (reference sequence). CDR3 DNA: TGCAGTGCTAGAGATAGCGGGGGGGTCAATGAGCAGTTCTTC. It codes for CSARDSGGVNEQFF.

This clonotype turned up a few times. This chain joins TRBV5-1 and TRBJ2-4, with D possibly being TRBD2 (6 bases). The V and J ends lost 0 bases and 6 bases respectively, with 10 bases between them. The CDR3 spans 14 residues. CDR1 is SGHRS, CDR2 YFSETQ, per germline. The CDR3 coding sequence is TGCGCCAGCAGCTTGGCCGGAGGGGTAAACATTCAGTACTTC. Translated: CASSLAGGVNIQYF. The variable domain in full, completed from reference TRBV5-1 and TRBJ2-4, reads KAGVTQTPRYLIKTRGQQVTLSCSPISGHRSVSWYQQTPGQGLQFLFEYFSETQRNKGNFPGRFSGRQFSNSRSEMNVSTLELGDSALYLCASSLAGGVNIQYFGAGTRLSVL.